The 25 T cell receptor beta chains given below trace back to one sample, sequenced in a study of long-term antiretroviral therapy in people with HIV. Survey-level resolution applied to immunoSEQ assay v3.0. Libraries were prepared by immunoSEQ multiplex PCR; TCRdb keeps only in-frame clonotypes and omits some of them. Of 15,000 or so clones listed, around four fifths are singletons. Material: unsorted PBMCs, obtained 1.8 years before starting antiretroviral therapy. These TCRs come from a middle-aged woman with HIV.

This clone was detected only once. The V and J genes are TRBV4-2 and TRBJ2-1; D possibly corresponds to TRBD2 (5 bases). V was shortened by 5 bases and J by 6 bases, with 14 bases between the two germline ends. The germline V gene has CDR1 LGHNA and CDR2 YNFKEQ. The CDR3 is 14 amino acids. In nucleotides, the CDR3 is TGTGCCAGCAGCGGTCTAGCCTTGCCCAATGAGCAGTTCTTC. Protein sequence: CASSGLALPNEQFF.

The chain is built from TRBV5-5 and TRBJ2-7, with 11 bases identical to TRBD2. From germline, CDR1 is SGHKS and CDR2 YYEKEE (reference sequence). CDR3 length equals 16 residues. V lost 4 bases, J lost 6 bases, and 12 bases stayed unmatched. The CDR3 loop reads CASSTAGLAGGREQYF. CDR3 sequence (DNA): TGTGCCAGCAGCACGGCGGGGCTAGCGGGAGGTCGCGAGCAGTACTTC.

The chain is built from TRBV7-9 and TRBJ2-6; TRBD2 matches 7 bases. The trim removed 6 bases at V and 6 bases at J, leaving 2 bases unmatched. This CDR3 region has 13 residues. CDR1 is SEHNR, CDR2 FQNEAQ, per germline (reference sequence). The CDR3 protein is CASRGGEANVLTF. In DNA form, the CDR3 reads TGTGCCAGCAGGGGGGGGGAGGCCAACGTCCTGACTTTC.

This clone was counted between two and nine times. The CDR3 region is CASSHPGETVAGYTF. CDR3 nucleotides: TGCGCCAGCAGCCATCCAGGTGAGACAGTAGCTGGCTACACCTTC. The chain has TRBV4-1 and TRBJ1-2; tentative D call: TRBD1 (5 bases). V was clipped by 3 bases and J by 7 bases, with 18 bases between them. The CDR3 is 15 residues long. From germline, CDR1 is MGHRA and CDR2 YSYEKL.

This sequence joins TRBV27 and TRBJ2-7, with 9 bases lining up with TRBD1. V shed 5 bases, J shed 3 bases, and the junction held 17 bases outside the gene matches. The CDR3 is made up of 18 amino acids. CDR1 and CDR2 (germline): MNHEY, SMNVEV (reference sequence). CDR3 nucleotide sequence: TGTGCCAGCAGTACCCGGGACAGGGCACCATCTAATCGCTACGAGCAGTACTTC. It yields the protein CASSTRDRAPSNRYEQYF.

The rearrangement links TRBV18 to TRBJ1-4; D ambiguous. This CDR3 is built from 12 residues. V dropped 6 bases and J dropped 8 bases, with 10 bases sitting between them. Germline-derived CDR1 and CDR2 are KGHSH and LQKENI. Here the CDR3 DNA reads TGTGCCAGCTCCAGAGGACCAGAAAAACTGTTTTTT. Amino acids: CASSRGPEKLFF.

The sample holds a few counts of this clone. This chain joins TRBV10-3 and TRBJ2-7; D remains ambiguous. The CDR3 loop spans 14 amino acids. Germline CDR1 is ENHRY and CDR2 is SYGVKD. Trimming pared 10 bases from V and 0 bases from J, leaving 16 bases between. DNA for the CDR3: TGTGCCACGGCTGCGCAGGAGAACTCCTACGAGCAGTACTTC. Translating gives CATAAQENSYEQYF.

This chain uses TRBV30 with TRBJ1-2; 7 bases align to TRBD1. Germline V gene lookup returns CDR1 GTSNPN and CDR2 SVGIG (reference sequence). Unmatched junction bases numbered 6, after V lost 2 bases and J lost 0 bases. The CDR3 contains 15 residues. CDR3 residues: CAWSRDSVTNYGYTF. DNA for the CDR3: TGTGCCTGGAGTAGGGACAGCGTCACTAACTATGGCTACACCTTC.

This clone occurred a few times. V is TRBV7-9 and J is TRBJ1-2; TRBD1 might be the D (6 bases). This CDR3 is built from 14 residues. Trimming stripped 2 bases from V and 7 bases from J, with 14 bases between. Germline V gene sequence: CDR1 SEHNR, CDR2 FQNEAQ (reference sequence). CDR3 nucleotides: TGTGCCAGCAGCTTACAGGGGAAGTGGTCTGGCTACACCTTC. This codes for CASSLQGKWSGYTF.

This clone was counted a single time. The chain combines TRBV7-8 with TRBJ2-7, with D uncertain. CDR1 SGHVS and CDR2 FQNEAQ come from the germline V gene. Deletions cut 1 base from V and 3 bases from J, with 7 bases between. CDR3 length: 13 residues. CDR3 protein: CASSLGRNYEQYF. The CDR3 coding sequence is TGTGCCAGCAGCTTAGGGCGGAACTACGAGCAGTACTTC.

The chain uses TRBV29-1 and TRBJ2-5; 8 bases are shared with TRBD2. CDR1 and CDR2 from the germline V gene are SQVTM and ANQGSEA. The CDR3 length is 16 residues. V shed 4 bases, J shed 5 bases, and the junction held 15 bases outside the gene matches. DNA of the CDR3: TGCAGCGTTGGGGGTGGGGTAATAGCGGGAATGGAGACCCAGTACTTC. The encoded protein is CSVGGGVIAGMETQYF.

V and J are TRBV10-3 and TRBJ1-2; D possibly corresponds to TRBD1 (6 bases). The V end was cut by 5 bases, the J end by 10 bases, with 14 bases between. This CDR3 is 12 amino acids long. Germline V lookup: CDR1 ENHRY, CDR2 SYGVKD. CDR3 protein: CAISPGHVDYTF. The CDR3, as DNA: TGTGCCATCAGTCCGGGACACGTTGACTACACCTTC.

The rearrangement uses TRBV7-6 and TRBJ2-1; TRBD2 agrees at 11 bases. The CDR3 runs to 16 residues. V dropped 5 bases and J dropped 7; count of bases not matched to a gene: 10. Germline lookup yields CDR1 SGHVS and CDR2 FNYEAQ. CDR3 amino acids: CASSLYQTSGDNEQFF. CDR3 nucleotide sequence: TGTGCCAGCAGCCTATACCAGACTAGCGGGGATAATGAGCAGTTCTTC.

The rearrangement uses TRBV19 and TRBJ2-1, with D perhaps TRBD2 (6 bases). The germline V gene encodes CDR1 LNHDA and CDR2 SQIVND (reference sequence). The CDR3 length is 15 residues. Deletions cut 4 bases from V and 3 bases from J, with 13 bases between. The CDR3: CASSSYGTGYNEQFF. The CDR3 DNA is TGTGCCAGTAGTAGCTACGGGACTGGCTACAATGAGCAGTTCTTC.

The CDR3 region has the DNA TGTGCCAGTAGTATAAACCAGGGCTCCTACAATGAGCAGTTCTTC. Amino acids: CASSINQGSYNEQFF. The gene calls are TRBV19 and TRBJ2-1; a weak D match, TRBD1 (5 bases). The CDR3 covers 15 residues. The germline V gene has CDR1 LNHDA and CDR2 SQIVND (reference sequence). Trimming pared 2 bases from V and 0 bases from J, leaving 8 bases between.

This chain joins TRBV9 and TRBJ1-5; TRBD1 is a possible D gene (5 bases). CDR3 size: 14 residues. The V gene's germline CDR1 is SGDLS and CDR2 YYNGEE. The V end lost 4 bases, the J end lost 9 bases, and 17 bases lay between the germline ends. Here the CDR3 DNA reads TGTGCCAGCAGCCTCGGGGGGGGGACTATGCCCCAGCATTTT. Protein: CASSLGGGTMPQHF.

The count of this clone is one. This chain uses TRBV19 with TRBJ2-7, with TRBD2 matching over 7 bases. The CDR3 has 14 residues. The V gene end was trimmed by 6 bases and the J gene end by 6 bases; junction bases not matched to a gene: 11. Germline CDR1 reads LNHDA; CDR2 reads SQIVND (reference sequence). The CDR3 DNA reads TGTGCCAGTAGGGGGGGGGAGACCCCCCTCGAGCAGTACTTC. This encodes CASRGGETPLEQYF.

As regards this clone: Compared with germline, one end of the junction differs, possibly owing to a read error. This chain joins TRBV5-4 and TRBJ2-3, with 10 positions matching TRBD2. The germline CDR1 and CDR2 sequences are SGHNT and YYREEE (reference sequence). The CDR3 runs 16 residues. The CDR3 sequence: CASSQDGTSVTDTQYF. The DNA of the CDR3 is TGCGCCAGCAGCCAAGATGGGACTAGCGTGACAGATACGCAGTATTTT.

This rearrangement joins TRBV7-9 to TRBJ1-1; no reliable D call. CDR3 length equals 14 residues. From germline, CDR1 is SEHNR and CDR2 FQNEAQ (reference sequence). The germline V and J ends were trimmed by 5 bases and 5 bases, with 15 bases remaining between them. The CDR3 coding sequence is TGTGCCAGCAGCCCCTCGGAAGGAAGGACTGAAGCTTTCTTT. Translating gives CASSPSEGRTEAFF.

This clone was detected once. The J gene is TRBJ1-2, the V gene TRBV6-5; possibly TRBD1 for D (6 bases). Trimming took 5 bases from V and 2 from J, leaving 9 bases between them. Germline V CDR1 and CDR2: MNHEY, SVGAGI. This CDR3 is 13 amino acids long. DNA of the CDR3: TGTGCCAGCAGTCTCCAGGGGAACTATGGCTACACCTTC. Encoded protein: CASSLQGNYGYTF.

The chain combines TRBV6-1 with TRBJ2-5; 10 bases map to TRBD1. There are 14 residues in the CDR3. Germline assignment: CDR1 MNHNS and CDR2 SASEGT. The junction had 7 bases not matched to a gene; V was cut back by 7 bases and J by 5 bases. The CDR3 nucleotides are TGTGCCAGCACCGGAAGGGGACAGGGGGAGACCCAGTACTTC. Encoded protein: CASTGRGQGETQYF.

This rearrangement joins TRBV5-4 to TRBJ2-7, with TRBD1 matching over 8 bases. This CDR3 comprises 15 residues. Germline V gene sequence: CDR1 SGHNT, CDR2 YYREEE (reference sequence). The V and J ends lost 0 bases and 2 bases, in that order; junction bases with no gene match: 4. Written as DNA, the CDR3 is TGTGCCAGCAGCTTGGGGCAGGGGGCCCCCTACGAGCAGTACTTC. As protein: CASSLGQGAPYEQYF.

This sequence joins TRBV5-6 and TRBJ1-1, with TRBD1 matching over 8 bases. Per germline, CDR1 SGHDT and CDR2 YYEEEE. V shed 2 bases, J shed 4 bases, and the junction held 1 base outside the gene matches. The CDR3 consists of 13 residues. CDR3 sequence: CASSLQGGTEAFF. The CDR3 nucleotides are TGTGCCAGCAGCTTACAGGGGGGCACTGAAGCTTTCTTT.

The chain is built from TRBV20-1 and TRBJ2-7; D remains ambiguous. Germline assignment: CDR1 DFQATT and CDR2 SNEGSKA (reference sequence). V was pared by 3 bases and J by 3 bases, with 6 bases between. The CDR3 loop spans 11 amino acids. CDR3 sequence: CSASGHYEQYF. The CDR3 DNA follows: TGCAGTGCTAGTGGGCACTACGAGCAGTACTTC.

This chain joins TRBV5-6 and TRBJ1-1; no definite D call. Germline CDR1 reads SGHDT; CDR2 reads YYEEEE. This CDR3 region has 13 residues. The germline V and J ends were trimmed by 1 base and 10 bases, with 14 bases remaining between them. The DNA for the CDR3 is TGTGCCAGCAGCTTGCCGGATTTGAGTGGAGCTTTCTTT. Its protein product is CASSLPDLSGAFF.